The clone carrying this T cell receptor (beta chain) came up a few times. What it recognizes is unknown. Then a second PCR, running roughly 6 to 12 cycles, was carried out with a sample-barcoded 5' primer and a J-beta primer mix. TCRdb recomputed calls from the 5' RACE reads with MiXCR, one row per CDR3 protein. The table records roughly 790,000 distinct CDR3 sequences, roughly two fifths of them present only once. These data originate in a study of blood T cells in healthy people across ages. Study results and caveats: Long-lived donors had more naive CD4+ cells and higher diversity than aged donors.

Sequenced material: blood. The receptor comes from a woman aged 60 to 75 in good health.

This chain's CDR3 is CASSLTGTSGRLDTQYF. The DNA of the CDR3 is TGCGCCAGCAGCTTGACCGGGACTAGCGGGAGGCTGGATACGCAGTATTTT. This chain links TRBV5-1 with TRBJ2-3; TRBD2 matches at 15 bases. The CDR3 extends over 17 amino acids. With V trimmed by 1 base and J by 6 bases, 6 bases remained unmatched. Germline CDR1 and CDR2: SGHRS and YFSETQ.